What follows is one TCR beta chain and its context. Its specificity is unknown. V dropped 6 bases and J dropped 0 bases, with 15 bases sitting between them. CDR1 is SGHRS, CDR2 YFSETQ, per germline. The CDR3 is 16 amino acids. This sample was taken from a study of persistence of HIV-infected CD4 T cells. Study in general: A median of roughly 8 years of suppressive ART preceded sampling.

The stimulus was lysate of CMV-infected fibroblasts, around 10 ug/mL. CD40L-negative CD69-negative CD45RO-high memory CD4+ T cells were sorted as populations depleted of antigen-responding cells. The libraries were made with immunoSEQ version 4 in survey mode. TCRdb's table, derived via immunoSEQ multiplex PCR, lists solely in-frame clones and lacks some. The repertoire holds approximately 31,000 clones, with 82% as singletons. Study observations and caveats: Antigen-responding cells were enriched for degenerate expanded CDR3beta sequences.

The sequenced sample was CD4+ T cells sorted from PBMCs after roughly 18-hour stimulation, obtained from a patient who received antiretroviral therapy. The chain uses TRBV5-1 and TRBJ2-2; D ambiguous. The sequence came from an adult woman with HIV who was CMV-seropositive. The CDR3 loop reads CASKTGNLANTGELFF. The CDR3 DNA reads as TGCGCCAGCAAGACTGGAAACCTCGCGAACACCGGGGAGCTGTTTTTT.